The 8 T cell receptor beta chains reported below all come from one sample, sequenced in a study of cytomegalovirus exposure and HLA in healthy donors (dated by TCRdb to between 2016 and 2019). The library was obtained by the immunoSEQ multiplex PCR assay. The table comes from immuneACCESS by way of TCRdb, which keeps in-frame sequences with V and J called. Part of the clones is missing from these tables; in studies checked, under half for an unresolved V gene and the rest for unknown reasons. Within this sample are roughly 230,000 clones, with 80% to 95% of them counted one time only. 2.5% to 3.5% of the sample lies in the top ten. Source material: PBMCs. Receptor source: a woman aged 25-40 years in good health and CMV-seronegative.

V is TRBV4-1 and J is TRBJ2-7; the match to TRBD2 covers 12 bases. Trimming at V came to 6 bases and at J to 4 bases, leaving 4 bases not matched to a gene. Germline V CDR1 and CDR2: MGHRA, YSYEKL. The CDR3 sequence is 14 residues long. The DNA for the CDR3 is TGCGCCAGCAGTCTAGCGGGAGGGCCTTACGAGCAGTACTTC. The encoded protein is CASSLAGGPYEQYF.

The chain combines TRBV28 with TRBJ2-3; no firm D call. The CDR3 covers 14 residues. Trimming shortened V by 3 bases and J by 3 bases, and 10 bases separated the two germline ends. CDR1 and CDR2 (germline): MDHEN, SYDVKM. The CDR3 nucleotides read TGTGCCAGCAGTTTCCTCGGGCAGACAGATACGCAGTATTTT. Protein product: CASSFLGQTDTQYF.

V is TRBV10-3 and J is TRBJ2-5, with a possible D match to TRBD2 (6 bases). Trimming pared 2 bases from V and 0 bases from J, leaving 13 bases between. The CDR3 length is 16 residues. CDR1 ENHRY and CDR2 SYGVKD come from the germline V gene. The CDR3 spells CAISEPNERDQETQYF. CDR3 bases: TGTGCCATCAGTGAGCCAAATGAGCGGGACCAAGAGACCCAGTACTTC.

V and J are TRBV27 and TRBJ1-2; D unresolved. Between the trimmed V and J ends, which lost 5 bases and 7 bases, there was a span of 14 bases. The V gene's germline CDR1 is MNHEY and CDR2 SMNVEV (reference sequence). The CDR3 has 13 residues. As DNA, the CDR3 is TGTGCCAGCAGTCTGAAATCTTCCTTTGGCTACACCTTC. This gives the protein CASSLKSSFGYTF.

The chain employs TRBV4-2 and TRBJ2-3, with D maybe TRBD1 (7 bases). The germline V gene has CDR1 LGHNA and CDR2 YNFKEQ. V lost 7 bases, J lost 0 bases, and 26 bases lay in between. This CDR3 has 19 amino acids. The CDR3: CASTKGGYRGKPSTDTQYF. DNA for the CDR3: TGTGCCAGCACCAAAGGGGGCTATCGCGGGAAACCTAGCACAGATACGCAGTATTTT.

The CDR3 protein is CASSLGNTGQETQYF. CDR3 in DNA: TGTGCCAGCAGCTTAGGAAACACAGGTCAAGAGACCCAGTACTTC. The chain uses TRBV7-6 and TRBJ2-5; tentatively, D is TRBD1 (5 bases). Germline-derived CDR1 and CDR2 are SGHVS and FNYEAQ. Trimming left V 1 base short and J 2 bases short, with 11 bases between. The length of the CDR3 is 15 residues.

The sample holds one count of this clone. The chain combines TRBV4-1 with TRBJ2-1, with 10 bases lining up with TRBD2. V shed 1 base, J shed 0 bases, and the junction held 3 bases outside the gene matches. Germline V gives CDR1 MGHRA, CDR2 YSYEKL. The CDR3 length is 17 residues. The CDR3 sequence: CASSQVASGSSYNEQFF. CDR3 nucleotides: TGCGCCAGCAGCCAAGTTGCTAGCGGGAGCTCCTACAATGAGCAGTTCTTC.

The chain carries TRBV2 and TRBJ1-1; D unclear. Trimming removed 6 bases from V and 8 bases from J, with 13 bases in between. The CDR3 spans 12 residues. The V gene's germline CDR1 is SNHLY and CDR2 FYNNEI. CDR3 region: CASSAQTEEAFF. DNA for the CDR3: TGTGCCAGCAGCGCACAGACTGAAGAAGCTTTCTTT.